This T cell receptor (beta chain) was found in a study of blood T cell repertoires in COVID-19 (dated by TCRdb to about 2020). Context from the whole study: Samples from collaborators originated in the United States, Italy and Spain and spanned both the acute and convalescent phases of COVID-19. The prospective study material was composed of cDNA or gDNA derived from T cells, B-cell-depleted T cells, or PBMCs. Subjects who had been exposed to COVID-19, were actively infected with it, or had recovered from it provided the deeply sampled blood TCRbeta repertoires that made up the dataset. The repertoires were released in a freely available public database intended as a resource for research on the immune response to SARS-CoV-2. Samples were obtained from the ongoing ImmuneRACE study (first 160 participants) and from some 1,200 subjects provided by 6 global collaborators. Nearly every sample came with metadata listing a de-identified subject ID, COVID-19 status, age in years and sex. HLA class I and class II types, where available, came from metadata supplied by the sample provider rather than from assay-based typing. Beyond this particular receptor, the publication reports: The amount of clinical and demographic metadata varied by source and participant and was provided uncurated.

A word on this clone: Its antigen is still unknown. Base qualities are not provided; no much larger clone lies one nucleotide away.

Its CDR3 holds 14 amino acids, cysteine through phenylalanine. Just the 42-base CDR3 DNA is kept, in frame starting at base 1. At the junction V is shortened by 6 bases and J by 4 bases; bases outside the gene matches: 2. From the germline V gene, CDR1 is KGHSH and CDR2 is LQKENI. Participants in the prospective study were aged roughly 18 to 100 years, lived in more than 20 United States geographic areas, and enrolled through a virtual design. In the prospective study, cohorts were assigned on the basis of participant-reported clinical history obtained from a screening survey and a study questionnaire. A participant counted as exposed if, within 2 weeks of entering the study, that participant had been in contact with someone who had a PCR-confirmed or clinician-diagnosed COVID-19 case. In the prospective study, whole blood, serum and a nasopharyngeal or oropharyngeal swab were collected from each participant by mobile phlebotomists. Additional blood draws and questionnaires over an approximately 2-month period could optionally be provided by prospective study participants. Before DNA extraction, prospective study blood samples were shipped either frozen or at room temperature.

TCRbeta CDR3 regions were amplified from genomic DNA by means of the immunoSEQ Assay, a bias-controlled multiplex PCR. In the authors' own workflow: Within the assay, amplification of reference gene primers was used to estimate how many nucleated cells each sample contained. To quantify the absolute abundance of each unique TCRbeta CDR3 rearrangement, sequence reads were collapsed and filtered. For each sample, productive Simpson clonality was calculated as the square root of Simpson's diversity index over productive rearrangements. TCRdb re-hosts the immuneACCESS table, in-frame sequences only. Its copies lack some clones; in the studies checked, an unresolved V gene accounts for under half of them, and the cause for the rest is not known. V and J calls and clone size follow that table, whereas D and trimming were derived from the DNA. The sample profile shows around 200,000 clones; roughly 90% of them were found once. Around 4.5% of the sample lies in the top ten.

This receptor was obtained from a woman aged 25 to 39 who had been exposed to COVID-19. The receptor chain draws on TRBV18 and TRBJ2-5, and 13 bases in between align with TRBD2. The sequencing input was PBMCs or T cells enriched from blood (not recorded which). The CDR3 is CASSRTSGGETQYF. The base sequence is TGTGCCAGCTCGCGGACTAGCGGGGGAGAGACCCAGTACTTC.